Presented here are 21 T cell receptor beta chains from one specimen sequenced in a study of regulatory T cells in long-lasting Graves disease (TCRdb year 2021). Libraries were constructed by multiplex PCR. The sequencing machine was an Illumina HiSeq 4000. iRepertoire HTBI primers and Arm-PCR amplification of CDR3 regions were used to construct TCR beta libraries. The raw public data were reprocessed by TCRdb itself: fastp quality trimming at Q25, MiXCR clonotype calling, in-frame beta chains only. Here each entry gathers all rows of one CDR3 protein and keeps the most common genes and DNA. The table for this sample lists 360,000 or so distinct CDR3 sequences; roughly 24% of them were counted only once. Less than 30% of the sample is taken by the ten largest. The time point label, as the study defines it: persistent/refractory GD, antithyroid drugs over 5 years with positive TRAb. For both TCR sequencing and RNA sequencing, RNA was extracted from PBMCs in TRIzol.

This specimen consisted of peripheral blood mononuclear cells (PBMCs), obtained when the disease was refractory, from a patient treated with antithyroid drugs. Receptors originate from a woman in her thirties or forties with Graves disease. Donor details come from another sample of the same person, matched by shared clones.

This clonotype was observed many times. The genes are TRBV27 and TRBJ1-1, with 8 positions matching TRBD1. Losses at the gene ends were 5 bases for V and 2 bases for J; bases not matched to a gene: 10. Germline assignment: CDR1 MNHEY and CDR2 SMNVEV (reference sequence). The CDR3 totals 16 residues. CDR3: CASSLITGGENTEAFF. CDR3 DNA sequence: TGTGCCAGCAGTCTAATCACAGGGGGAGAAAACACTGAAGCTTTCTTT.

This clonotype was counted between two and nine times. This rearrangement joins TRBV20-1 to TRBJ2-1, with 9 bases identical to TRBD1. With 5 bases clipped from V and 7 bases from J, the junction kept 9 bases outside the gene matches. Germline CDR1 is DFQATT and CDR2 is SNEGSKA (reference sequence). This CDR3 contains 14 residues. The CDR3 here is CSAPKQGARNEQFF. The CDR3 DNA follows: TGCAGTGCTCCGAAACAGGGGGCGCGGAATGAGCAGTTCTTC.

This clonotype has at least ten counts. The chain combines TRBV28 with TRBJ2-6; D may be TRBD2 (6 bases). The CDR3 contains 16 residues. Trimming cost V 4 bases and J 0 bases, with 10 bases left between them. In germline, CDR1 is MDHEN, CDR2 SYDVKM. The CDR3 nucleotides are TGTGCCAGCAGTTCCGGGGGATCCTCTGGGGCCAACGTCCTGACTTTC. It specifies CASSSGGSSGANVLTF.

This clonotype has more than one count but fewer than ten. This chain joins TRBV27 and TRBJ1-4; TRBD1 is a possible D gene (5 bases). Trimming took off 6 bases at V and 5 bases at J, with 13 bases between the two ends. There are 14 residues in the CDR3. Germline V gives CDR1 MNHEY, CDR2 SMNVEV (reference sequence). CDR3 nucleotides: TGTGCCAGCAGCCAGAGGGGCGGGAATGAAAAACTGTTTTTT. Translating gives CASSQRGGNEKLFF.

This clonotype has a count of ten or more. The J gene is TRBJ2-7, the V gene TRBV20-1; the match to TRBD2 covers 9 bases. Germline trimming cut 6 bases from V and 3 bases from J; bases unmatched to any gene: 6. The germline V gene encodes CDR1 DFQATT and CDR2 SNEGSKA (reference sequence). The CDR3 loop spans 13 amino acids. CDR3 amino acids: CSAPGLAIYEQYF. The CDR3 DNA reads TGCAGTGCCCCCGGACTAGCGATCTACGAGCAGTACTTC.

V gene TRBV6-1 combines with J gene TRBJ2-7; TRBD1 is a possible D gene (7 bases). The CDR3 extends over 13 amino acids. Per germline, CDR1 MNHNS and CDR2 SASEGT. Trimming shortened V by 11 bases and J by 3 bases, and 17 bases separated the two germline ends. The DNA of the CDR3 is TGTGCCGCCGGCGGGGACAGCTACTACGAGCAGTACTTC. It encodes CAAGGDSYYEQYF.

This clonotype was detected only a few times. The chain carries TRBV11-2 and TRBJ2-5; D is uncertain. From germline, CDR1 is SGHAT and CDR2 FQNNGV. There are 13 residues in the CDR3. V was pared by 1 base and J by 7 bases, with 10 bases between. The CDR3 is CASSLGSIRTQYF. The CDR3 nucleotides are TGTGCCAGCAGCTTAGGGTCTATTCGGACCCAGTACTTC.

This clonotype was seen a handful of times. The gene calls are TRBV20-1 and TRBJ1-6; D unclear. This CDR3 has 14 amino acids. Germline V gives CDR1 DFQATT, CDR2 SNEGSKA (reference sequence). Trimming left V 0 bases short and J 8 bases short, with 11 bases between. The CDR3 protein is CSARDLNSHSPLHF. The DNA for the CDR3 is TGCAGTGCTAGAGATTTAAACAGCCATTCACCCCTCCACTTT.

This rearrangement joins TRBV5-1 to TRBJ2-2; D is unclear. The CDR3 is 19 residues long. The germline V and J ends were trimmed by 0 bases and 0 bases, with 18 bases remaining between them. Germline CDR1 reads SGHRS; CDR2 reads YFSETQ. In DNA, the CDR3 is TGCGCCAGCAGCTTGGAGTCCATATTGGCGCGAGCGAACACCGGGGAGCTGTTTTTT. Translating it yields CASSLESILARANTGELFF.

This clonotype was counted between two and nine times. The CDR3 DNA reads TGTGCCAGCAGCCTGGACAGGGCTAGCAATCAGCCCCAGCATTTT. The encoded protein is CASSLDRASNQPQHF. This sequence joins TRBV4-2 and TRBJ1-5; 8 positions match TRBD1. Trimming removed 4 bases from V and 0 bases from J; junction bases left unmatched: 2. This CDR3 spans 15 amino acids. Looked up from germline, CDR1 is LGHNA and CDR2 is YNFKEQ.

The sample holds many counts of this clonotype. This chain connects TRBV2 to TRBJ2-7; the match to TRBD1 covers 9 bases. Losses at the gene ends were 5 bases for V and 5 bases for J; bases not matched to a gene: 7. The germline V gene encodes CDR1 SNHLY and CDR2 FYNNEI. The CDR3 contains 14 residues. CDR3 region: CASSTGTGYDEQYF. CDR3 coding DNA: TGTGCCAGCAGTACCGGGACAGGGTACGACGAGCAGTACTTC.

This clonotype has ten or more counts. The V gene is TRBV10-1, the J gene TRBJ2-7; no clear D. Deletions cut 3 bases from V and 5 bases from J, with 8 bases between. CDR3 length: 12 residues. From germline, CDR1 is WNHNN and CDR2 SYGVQD (reference sequence). This chain's CDR3 is CASSEMGDEQYF. CDR3 sequence (DNA): TGCGCCAGCAGTGAAATGGGTGACGAGCAGTACTTC.

This clonotype was observed a handful of times. This rearrangement joins TRBV19 to TRBJ1-1; a possible D gene is TRBD1 (5 bases). This CDR3 comprises 13 residues. From germline, CDR1 is LNHDA and CDR2 SQIVND (reference sequence). Trimming took 7 bases from V and 4 from J, leaving 13 bases between them. Here the CDR3 reads CASTWIGGTEAFF. CDR3 nucleotide sequence: TGTGCCAGTACCTGGATTGGGGGCACTGAAGCTTTCTTT.

With respect to this clonotype: At one end, the junction sequence differs from germline, possibly due to a read error. V is TRBV2 and J is TRBJ2-3; 8 positions agree with TRBD2. There are 17 residues in the CDR3. Germline CDR1 SNHLY, CDR2 FYNNEI. The CDR3 region has the DNA TGTGCCACCAGTGATTTAACGGGGGGGGTGGGCACAGATACGCAGTATTTT. Translation: CATSDLTGGVGTDTQYF.

This clonotype was seen repeatedly, ten times or more. This chain links TRBV2 with TRBJ1-3, with 10 bases matching TRBD1. The germline CDR1 and CDR2 sequences are SNHLY and FYNNEI. The CDR3 totals 13 residues. The trim removed 8 bases at V and 4 bases at J, leaving 2 bases unmatched. As DNA, the CDR3 is TGTGCCAGCCCGACAGGGGGCGGAAACACCATATATTTT. Translation: CASPTGGGNTIYF.

This clonotype was observed at least ten times. CDR3 DNA sequence: TGTGCCAGCAGTTTGGGAGCCTACCCAGGGGTGCACACCGGGGAGCTGTTTTTT. It yields the protein CASSLGAYPGVHTGELFF. This chain links TRBV6-5 with TRBJ2-2; a weak D match, TRBD1 (6 bases). The CDR3 runs to 18 residues. The V gene's germline CDR1 is MNHEY and CDR2 SVGAGI. V shed 4 bases and J shed 3 bases, with 21 bases lying between them.

V usage is TRBV9 and J usage is TRBJ2-2; 12 positions agree with TRBD1. The CDR3 has 17 amino acids. Germline V gene data show CDR1 as SGDLS and CDR2 as YYNGEE. With 4 bases clipped from V and 7 bases from J, the junction kept 11 bases outside the gene matches. The CDR3 reads CASSPPGQGAGYGELFF. The CDR3 DNA sequence: TGTGCCAGCAGCCCCCCGGGACAGGGGGCAGGTTACGGGGAGCTGTTTTTT.

The chain is built from TRBV7-2 and TRBJ2-7; 7 positions match TRBD2. The CDR3 is 16 residues long. The germline gives CDR1 SGHTA, CDR2 FQGNSA. The J segment lost 4 bases and the V segment lost 5 bases, leaving 14 bases of the junction unmatched. The CDR3 protein is CASSIQSGTTQYEQYF. Written as DNA, the CDR3 is TGTGCCAGCAGCATTCAATCCGGGACTACGCAGTACGAGCAGTACTTC. Combining the CDR3 with reference TRBV7-2 and TRBJ2-7 gives the whole variable domain GAGVSQSPSNKVTEKGKDVELRCDPISGHTALYWYRQSLGQGLEFLIYFQGNSAPDKSGLPSDRFSAERTGGSVSTLTIQRTQQEDSAVYLCASSIQSGTTQYEQYFGPGTRLTVT.

This clonotype was detected ten times or more. V is TRBV7-8 and J is TRBJ2-5; possible D gene TRBD1, 6 bases. The CDR3 has 15 residues. Germline V gene data show CDR1 as SGHVS and CDR2 as FQNEAQ. With 4 bases removed from V and 1 base from J, the gap between germline ends came to 13 bases. The CDR3 loop is CASSSRTDTQETQYF. DNA for the CDR3: TGTGCCAGCAGCTCCCGGACAGACACCCAAGAGACCCAGTACTTC.

This clonotype was detected many times. The chain has TRBV28 and TRBJ1-1; 8 nucleotides align to TRBD1. Unmatched junction bases numbered 3, after V lost 5 bases and J lost 10 bases. The CDR3 loop spans 11 amino acids. The germline CDR1 and CDR2 sequences are MDHEN and SYDVKM. CDR3 sequence: CASSKGTGAFF. The CDR3 DNA reads as TGTGCCAGCAGTAAGGGGACAGGAGCTTTCTTT.

The J gene is TRBJ2-1, the V gene TRBV28, with 10 bases aligning to TRBD2. The J segment lost 7 bases and the V segment lost 5 bases, leaving 11 bases of the junction unmatched. CDR3 length: 16 amino acids. The germline V gene encodes CDR1 MDHEN and CDR2 SYDVKM. The chain's CDR3 is CASSPLSGRAGNEQFF. CDR3 nucleotides: TGTGCCAGCAGTCCTCTGAGCGGGAGGGCCGGGAATGAGCAGTTCTTC. The full variable domain, its missing parts supplied by reference TRBV28 and TRBJ2-1, is DVKVTQSSRYLVKRTGEKVFLECVQDMDHENMFWYRQDPGLGLRLIYFSYDVKMKEKGDIPEGYSVSREKKERFSLILESASTNQTSMYLCASSPLSGRAGNEQFFGPGTRLTVL.